This is a list of T cell receptor beta chains from one sample in a study of blood T cell repertoires in COVID-19. Libraries were prepared by immunoSEQ multiplex PCR; TCRdb keeps only in-frame clonotypes and omits some of them. The repertoire holds 200,000 to 250,000 clones, approximately 87% seen once, with around 2.5% in the top ten. The sequencing input was peripheral blood. The origin of the receptors is a woman between 70 and 85 years old with active or convalescent COVID-19. CDR3s include the opening cysteine and the closing phenylalanine or tryptophan. Each record gives: CDR3 protein, CDR3 DNA, J gene, clone size, V gene, D gene. A D gene is named only where the DNA matches it firmly. Size is stated for part of the rows, as once, few or many counts, or as a class when the clone is expanded.

CASSGTPGRPQHF	TGTGCCAGCAGCGGGACTCCCGGCCGGCCCCAGCATTTT	TRBJ1-5	NA	TRBV6-4	NA
CASSSTGVGTDTQYF	TGCGCCAGCAGCTCGACAGGGGTGGGCACAGATACGCAGTATTTT	TRBJ2-3	NA	TRBV5-1	TRBD1
CASSYIVNSQPQHF	TGTGCCAGCAGTTACATTGTAAACTCTCAGCCCCAGCATTTT	TRBJ1-5	once	TRBV6-2/TRBV6-3	NA
CASSETGPSKFF	TGCGCCAGCAGCGAGACAGGACCGAGCAAATTCTTC	TRBJ2-1	NA	TRBV5-1	NA
CASSKKSCLAGVKDEQFF	TGTGCCAGCAGCAAAAAGTCTTGTCTAGCGGGAGTTAAGGATGAGCAGTTCTTC	TRBJ2-1	NA	TRBV21-1	NA
CASSRGQGAGANVLTF	TGTGCCAGTAGTAGGGGACAGGGTGCCGGGGCCAACGTCCTGACTTTC	TRBJ2-6	NA	TRBV19	TRBD1
CASSPQGSSNQPQHF	TGTGCCAGCAGTCCACAGGGGTCGAGCAATCAGCCCCAGCATTTT	TRBJ1-5	NA	TRBV2	TRBD1
CASSDEAGGFDTQYF	TGTGCCAGCAGTGATGAGGCAGGGGGCTTTGATACGCAGTATTTT	TRBJ2-3	once	TRBV6-1	TRBD1
CASSIGRESTDTQYF	TGTGCCAGTAGTATCGGGCGGGAAAGCACAGATACGCAGTATTTT	TRBJ2-3	NA	TRBV19	NA
CAISPQDIGTEAFF	TGTGCCATCAGCCCCCAGGATATAGGCACTGAAGCTTTCTTT	TRBJ1-1	NA	TRBV10-3	NA
CASSTSGGLNTGELFF	TGTGCCAGCAGCACCAGCGGGGGCCTGAACACCGGGGAGCTGTTTTTT	TRBJ2-2	NA	TRBV9	TRBD2
CATSDSAYGYTF	TGTGCCACCTCGGACAGCGCTTATGGCTACACCTTC	TRBJ1-2	NA	TRBV2	NA
CASKGSSWGHSPYGYTF	TGTGCCAGTAAGGGCTCCTCGTGGGGGCACTCTCCATATGGCTACACCTTC	TRBJ1-2	few	TRBV19	NA
CASSYLGHSNQPQHF	TGTGCCAGCAGTTACTTGGGACATTCGAATCAGCCCCAGCATTTT	TRBJ1-5	NA	TRBV6-5	NA
CATSRDRYGSGTQYF	TGTGCCACCAGCAGAGATCGTTACGGGAGTGGGACCCAGTACTTC	TRBJ2-5	NA	TRBV15	NA
CASSLEGGINEKLFF	TGCGCCAGCAGCTTGGAGGGGGGGATTAATGAAAAACTGTTTTTT	TRBJ1-4	once	TRBV5-1	NA
CASSLGLEETQYF	TGCGCCAGCAGCTTGGGACTTGAAGAGACCCAGTACTTC	TRBJ2-5	NA	TRBV5-1	NA
CASSLTTVNTEAFF	TGTGCCAGCAGCTTAACGACAGTTAACACTGAAGCTTTCTTT	TRBJ1-1	NA	TRBV7-9	NA
CASSLQRGDNTQYF	TGTGCCAGCTCACTCCAGCGGGGGGATAATACGCAGTATTTT	TRBJ2-3	NA	TRBV18	TRBD2
CSVHLLQGNIQYF	TGCAGCGTGCATTTATTACAGGGGAACATTCAGTACTTC	TRBJ2-4	NA	TRBV29-1	TRBD1
CAIRAGLAGVTGELFF	TGTGCCATCAGGGCGGGACTAGCGGGGGTCACCGGGGAGCTGTTTTTT	TRBJ2-2	NA	TRBV10-3	TRBD2
CASSVGLADRRANTGELFF	TGTGCCAGCAGCGTAGGACTAGCGGACCGCCGCGCGAACACCGGGGAGCTGTTTTTT	TRBJ2-2	NA	TRBV9	TRBD2
CASSYPGQGRLEAFF	TGTGCCAGTAGCTACCCCGGACAGGGCCGACTTGAAGCTTTCTTT	TRBJ1-1	once	TRBV19	TRBD1
CASSVSQSYEQYF	TGTGCCAGCAGTGTGTCGCAGTCCTACGAGCAGTACTTC	TRBJ2-7	once	TRBV2	NA
CAISTSGEETQYF	TGTGCCATCAGCACTAGCGGGGAAGAGACCCAGTACTTC	TRBJ2-5	NA	TRBV10-3	TRBD2
CAISAASGAFYEQYF	TGTGCCATCAGTGCCGCTAGCGGTGCTTTCTACGAGCAGTACTTC	TRBJ2-7	once	TRBV10-3	TRBD2
CAISVAGFTDTQYF	TGTGCCATCAGTGTAGCGGGGTTCACAGATACGCAGTATTTT	TRBJ2-3	NA	TRBV10-3	TRBD2
CASSLVSRNEQFF	TGCGCCAGCAGCTTGGTTAGTCGCAATGAGCAGTTCTTC	TRBJ2-1	NA	TRBV5-1	NA
CASRSGGPQLSSYNEQFF	TGTGCCAGCCGTAGCGGGGGGCCACAATTGAGCTCCTACAATGAGCAGTTCTTC	TRBJ2-1	NA	TRBV5-4	TRBD2
CAWSSGTYNEQFF	TGTGCCTGGAGTTCCGGGACCTACAATGAGCAGTTCTTC	TRBJ2-1	NA	TRBV30	NA
CASSLRGGNTIYF	TGTGCCAGCAGCTTAAGGGGTGGAAACACCATATATTTT	TRBJ1-3	NA	TRBV7-2	NA